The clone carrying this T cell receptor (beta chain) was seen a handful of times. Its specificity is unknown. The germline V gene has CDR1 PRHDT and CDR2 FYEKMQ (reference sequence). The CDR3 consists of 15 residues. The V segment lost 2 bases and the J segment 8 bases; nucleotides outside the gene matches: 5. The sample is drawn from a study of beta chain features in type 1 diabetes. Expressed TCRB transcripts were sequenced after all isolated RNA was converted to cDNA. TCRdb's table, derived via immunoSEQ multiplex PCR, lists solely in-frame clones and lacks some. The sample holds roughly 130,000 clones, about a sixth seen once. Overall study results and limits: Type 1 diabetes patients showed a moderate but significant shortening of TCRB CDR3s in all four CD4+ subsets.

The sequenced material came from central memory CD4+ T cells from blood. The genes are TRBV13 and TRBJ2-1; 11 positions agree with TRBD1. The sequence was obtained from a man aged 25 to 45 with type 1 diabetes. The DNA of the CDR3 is TGTGCCAGCAGCTTAACCGGGACAGGGGGTGATGAGCAGTTCTTC. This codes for CASSLTGTGGDEQFF.